Each of the 11 T cell receptor beta chains below was sequenced from the same sample in a study of control samples from healthy donors and cancer patients. The assay was immunoSEQ multiplex PCR, and TCRdb's table has in-frame clones only and misses some. The profile covers roughly 170,000 clones, with over 85% appearing a single time and approximately 1.5% taken by the ten largest. The sample taken for sequencing was blood. The receptor source for this set is a man aged 18 to 35 in good health.

This clone was seen a few times. V is TRBV12-5 and J is TRBJ2-3, with D possibly being TRBD2 (6 bases). V lost 3 bases and J lost 10, with 14 bases in between. Germline values: CDR1 LGHNT, CDR2 FRNRAP. The CDR3 has 13 amino acids. CDR3 nucleotides: TGTGCTAGTGGTTTCGCGGGGATAGGGGCGCAGTATTTT. Translating it yields CASGFAGIGAQYF.

This chain links TRBV23-1 with TRBJ1-1; no definite D call. TRBV23-1 is an ORF for which the function is uncertain. Trimming took off 3 bases at V and 1 base at J, with 6 bases between the two ends. This CDR3 is 13 amino acids long. CDR3 sequence reads: CASSQWGNTEAFF. The CDR3 region has the DNA TGCGCCAGCAGTCAGTGGGGGAACACTGAAGCTTTCTTT.

This chain connects TRBV24-1 to TRBJ1-3, with D perhaps matching TRBD1 (5 bases). Germline-derived CDR1 and CDR2 are KGHDR and SFDVKD. Trimming took 3 bases from V and 0 from J, leaving 14 bases between them. The CDR3 is 17 amino acids. In nucleotides, the CDR3 is TGTGCCACCAGTGATACCCCGGGGCGGACCTCTGGAAACACCATATATTTT. It specifies CATSDTPGRTSGNTIYF.

This clone was observed a single time. V and J are TRBV2 and TRBJ1-5; TRBD1 is a possible D gene (6 bases). The V end was cut by 3 bases, the J end by 4 bases, with 19 bases between. CDR1 and CDR2 (germline): SNHLY, FYNNEI. This CDR3 has 17 residues. The CDR3 reads CASSDPRGGGTNQPQHF. CDR3 DNA: TGTGCCAGCAGTGACCCACGAGGGGGGGGAACAAATCAGCCCCAGCATTTT.

The chain uses TRBV24-1 and TRBJ2-3; 7 bases match TRBD2. CDR1 is KGHDR and CDR2 is SFDVKD in the germline V gene. There are 16 residues in the CDR3. The J segment lost 0 bases and the V segment lost 2 bases, leaving 4 bases of the junction unmatched. The CDR3 region has the DNA TGTGCCACCAGTGATTGGGGGGGACCAAGCACAGATACGCAGTATTTT. As protein: CATSDWGGPSTDTQYF.

The V and J genes are TRBV3-1 (or the pseudogene TRBV3-2) and TRBJ1-1, with D possibly being TRBD1 (5 bases). The CDR3 is 13 amino acids. The germline V and J ends were trimmed by 1 base and 5 bases, with 8 bases remaining between them. Per germline, CDR1 LGHDT and CDR2 YNNKEL (reference sequence). This CDR3 reads CASSQAGSTEAFF. The CDR3, as DNA: TGTGCCAGCAGCCAAGCAGGGAGTACTGAAGCTTTCTTT.

CDR3 in DNA: TGTGCCAGCAGTGCTTTCGGGAGCACAGATACGCAGTATTTT. It codes for CASSAFGSTDTQYF. The chain links TRBV2 to TRBJ2-3; D call uncertain. The CDR3 is 14 residues long. Germline assignment: CDR1 SNHLY and CDR2 FYNNEI. With 4 bases removed from V and 0 bases from J, the gap between germline ends came to 8 bases.

This chain connects TRBV20-1 to TRBJ1-1, with TRBD1 matching over 7 bases. The CDR3 is 13 residues long. The trim removed 3 bases at V and 3 bases at J, leaving 4 bases unmatched. Germline V gene data show CDR1 as DFQATT and CDR2 as SNEGSKA (reference sequence). DNA for the CDR3: TGCAGTGCTAGTCGGGACAGATACACTGAAGCTTTCTTT. This codes for CSASRDRYTEAFF.

The rearrangement joins TRBV4-1 to TRBJ2-1; 15 bases fit TRBD2. The CDR3 has 19 amino acids. V trimming: 4 bases; J trimming: 1 base; junction bases outside the gene matches: 8. Per germline, CDR1 MGHRA and CDR2 YSYEKL. This CDR3 is CASSRQRTSGGGSYNEQFF. Here the CDR3 DNA reads TGCGCCAGCAGCCGACAACGGACTAGCGGGGGGGGTTCCTACAATGAGCAGTTCTTC.

The chain uses TRBV11-2 and TRBJ2-1, with TRBD2 matching 9 bases. Germline V gene lookup returns CDR1 SGHAT and CDR2 FQNNGV. The CDR3 runs to 15 residues. Germline trimming cut 3 bases from V and 9 bases from J; bases unmatched to any gene: 9. CDR3 residues: CASSLGLAILVEQFF. The DNA of the CDR3 is TGTGCCAGCAGCTTGGGACTAGCTATTCTCGTTGAGCAGTTCTTC.

V and J are TRBV11-1 and TRBJ2-2; D unresolved. V lost 0 bases, J lost 5 bases, and 10 bases lay in between. Germline values: CDR1 SGHAT, CDR2 FQDESV (reference sequence). The CDR3 runs to 15 residues. CDR3 sequence (DNA): TGTGCCAGCAGCTTAGCAGGGTTTGTTACCGGGGAGCTGTTTTTT. Translation gives CASSLAGFVTGELFF.